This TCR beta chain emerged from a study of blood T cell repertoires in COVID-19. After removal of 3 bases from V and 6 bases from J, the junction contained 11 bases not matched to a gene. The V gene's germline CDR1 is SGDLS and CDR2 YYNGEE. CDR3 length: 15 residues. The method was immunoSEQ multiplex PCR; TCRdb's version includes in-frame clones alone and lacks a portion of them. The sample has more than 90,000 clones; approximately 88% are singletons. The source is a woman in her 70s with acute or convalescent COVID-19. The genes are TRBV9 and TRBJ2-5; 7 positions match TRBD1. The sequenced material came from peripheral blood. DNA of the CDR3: TGTGCCAGCAGCGCCAACACTCAGGGGGTTCAGACCCAGTACTTC. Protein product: CASSANTQGVQTQYF.